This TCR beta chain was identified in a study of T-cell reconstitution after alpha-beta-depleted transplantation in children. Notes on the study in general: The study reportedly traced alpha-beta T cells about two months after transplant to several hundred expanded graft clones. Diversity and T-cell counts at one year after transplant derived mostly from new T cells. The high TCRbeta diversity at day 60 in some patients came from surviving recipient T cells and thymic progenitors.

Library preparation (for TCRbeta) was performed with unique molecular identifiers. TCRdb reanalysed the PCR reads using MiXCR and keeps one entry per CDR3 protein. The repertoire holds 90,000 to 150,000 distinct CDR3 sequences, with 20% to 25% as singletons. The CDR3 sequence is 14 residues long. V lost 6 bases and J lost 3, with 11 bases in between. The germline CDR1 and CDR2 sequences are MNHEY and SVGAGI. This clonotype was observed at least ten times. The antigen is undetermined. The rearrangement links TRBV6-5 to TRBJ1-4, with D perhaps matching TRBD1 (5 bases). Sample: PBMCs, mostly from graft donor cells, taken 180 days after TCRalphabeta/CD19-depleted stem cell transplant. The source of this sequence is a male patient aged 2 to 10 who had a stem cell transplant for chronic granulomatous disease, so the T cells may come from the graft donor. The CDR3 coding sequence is TGTGCCAGCAGCGCAAGGGGACCTAATGAAAAACTGTTTTTT. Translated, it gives CASSARGPNEKLFF.